The rows below give T cell receptor beta chains drawn from one sample of a study of T cell responses to AZD1222 COVID-19 vaccine. Produced via immunoSEQ multiplex PCR; TCRdb's table is partial and in-frame only. This table holds 100,000 to 150,000 clones, 70% to 85% found once. The sample in question was peripheral blood, obtained on day 0 of AZD1222 vaccination. These TCRs come from an adult in good health. CDR3s include the opening cysteine and the closing phenylalanine or tryptophan. Each record gives: D gene, V gene, J gene, clone size, CDR3 DNA, CDR3 protein. D genes are given only for firm matches. Rows give clone size only sometimes, using once, few, many, or a class for an expanded clone.

>.|TRBV5-1|TRBJ2-1|few
TGCGCCAGCAGCTTGGCCATCGCGGGCCATGACGATGAGCAGTTCTTC
CASSLAIAGHDDEQFF
>.|TRBV9|TRBJ2-1|.
TGTGCCAGCAGCGTAGGACCACGGGGGACGGGAGTTAATGAGCAGTTCTTC
CASSVGPRGTGVNEQFF
>.|TRBV11-3|TRBJ2-1|.
TGTGCCAGCAGCTCCTCCCAGGCCAACAATGAGCAGTTCTTC
CASSSSQANNEQFF
>.|TRBV12-3/TRBV12-4|TRBJ1-5|.
TGTGCCAGCAGTTCCGGTCGTCAGCCCCAGCATTTT
CASSSGRQPQHF
>.|TRBV5-1|TRBJ1-2|few
TGCGCCAGCAGCTCCTCCGGGGCCGAGGGTGGCTACACCTTC
CASSSSGAEGGYTF
>TRBD1|TRBV29-1|TRBJ1-1|.
TGCAGCACACGGACAGGGAAGAACACTGAAGCTTTCTTT
CSTRTGKNTEAFF
>.|TRBV28|TRBJ2-2|.
TGTGCCAGCAGGGTTGGAGGGGTCGGGGAGCTGTTTTTT
CASRVGGVGELFF
>.|TRBV5-1|TRBJ2-6|.
TGCGCCAGCAGACAAGGTCCCCGCTCTGGGGCCAACGTCCTGACTTTC
CASRQGPRSGANVLTF
>.|TRBV27|TRBJ2-3|.
TGTGCCAGCAAAGTCAGGGGCGGACCACCAGATACGCAGTATTTT
CASKVRGGPPDTQYF
>TRBD1|TRBV27|TRBJ1-6|.
TGTGCCAGCAGCTTTTCGGACAGGGGGATTTTAACTTCACCCCTCCACTTT
CASSFSDRGILTSPLHF
>.|TRBV19|TRBJ1-3|once
TGTGCCAGTAGTACCCGGGACCCAGGGTGGCGAAACACCATATATTTT
CASSTRDPGWRNTIYF
>TRBD2|TRBV7-2|TRBJ2-7|.
TGTGCCAGCAGCTTAACTAGCGGCTCCTACGAGCAGTACTTC
CASSLTSGSYEQYF
>.|TRBV27|TRBJ2-7|.
TGTGCCAGCAGTTTATCGATGGCACACATCTACGAGCAGTACTTC
CASSLSMAHIYEQYF
>.|TRBV18|TRBJ1-5|.
TGTGCCAGCTCCCCCTCGGGGGACGGCCCTAAGGTCGGTCAGCCCCAGCATTTT
CASSPSGDGPKVGQPQHF
>.|TRBV5-1|TRBJ1-3|.
TGCGCCAGCAGCCTGGACGGAGCTCCGGGATACTCTGGAAACACCATATATTTT
CASSLDGAPGYSGNTIYF
>.|TRBV21-1|TRBJ2-7|.
TGTGCCAGCAGAACTCACACCGGGACAGGGAACCTCTACGAGCAGTACTTC
CASRTHTGTGNLYEQYF
>.|TRBV28|TRBJ1-3|.
TGTGCCAGCAGTTTAGGGGGGTCTGGAAACACCATATATTTT
CASSLGGSGNTIYF
>.|TRBV24-1|TRBJ2-7|.
TGTGCCACCAGTGGGGCAGGGCCCTACGAGCAGTACTTC
CATSGAGPYEQYF
>.|TRBV4-1|TRBJ1-2|.
TGCGCCAGCAGCCCAATCACCATGGACAGTCGTTTGGATGGCTACACCTTC
CASSPITMDSRLDGYTF
>TRBD2|TRBV3-1/TRBV3-2|TRBJ2-5|.
TGTGCCAGCAGCCGCAGCGGGGGCCCAGGAGAGACCCAGTACTTC
CASSRSGGPGETQYF
>TRBD2|TRBV4-2|TRBJ2-1|.
TGTGCCAGCAGCCTGGGACTAGAGGCCTACAATGAGCAGTTCTTC
CASSLGLEAYNEQFF
>.|TRBV7-2|TRBJ2-7|once
TGTGCCAGCAGCCCCGCAGGGATTGGCCCCTACGAGCAGTACTTC
CASSPAGIGPYEQYF
>TRBD2|TRBV20-1|TRBJ2-1|.
TGCAGTGCTAGTACTAGCGGGGGGGTTGGCGGGTTCTTC
CSASTSGGVGGFF
>.|TRBV12-5|TRBJ1-6|.
TGTGCTAGTGGCCACTTCTCACCCCTCCACTTT
CASGHFSPLHF
>TRBD2|TRBV27|TRBJ2-2|.
TGTGCCAGCAGTTTCGTCAGGGAGGGCGGGGAGCTGTTTTTT
CASSFVREGGELFF
>.|TRBV5-1|TRBJ2-7|.
TGCGCCAGCAGCTCGGGGAGGGGGTATCTCTACGAGCAGTACTTC
CASSSGRGYLYEQYF
>.|TRBV5-8|TRBJ1-2|.
TGTGCCAGCAGCTTGGTGGCCGATCCAGGGGTCTACACCTTC
CASSLVADPGVYTF
>.|TRBV27|TRBJ1-2|.
TGTGCCAGCAGTTCAGGAGGAGCCTATGGCTACACCTTC
CASSSGGAYGYTF
>.|TRBV11-2|TRBJ2-1|.
TGTGCCAGCAGCGCCCGACTCCGCCCAGGTTCGGATGAGCAGTTCTTC
CASSARLRPGSDEQFF
>.|TRBV6-2/TRBV6-3|TRBJ2-7|few
TGTGCCAGCAGTTACTGGCCAGCTACACCATACGAGCAGTACTTC
CASSYWPATPYEQYF
>.|TRBV10-3|TRBJ1-2|.
TGTGCCATCACCAGGGAAACAACCTATGGCTACACCTTC
CAITRETTYGYTF
>TRBD1|TRBV11-2|TRBJ1-2|.
TGTGCCAGCAGCCAATCTGGGACAGGGGGCGCGGGCTATGGCTACACCTTC
CASSQSGTGGAGYGYTF
>.|TRBV2|TRBJ1-5|.
TGCGCCAGCACGCCGGCACATAGCAATCAGCCCCAGCATTTT
CASTPAHSNQPQHF
>.|TRBV2|TRBJ2-3|.
TGTGCCAGCGTGGGGGGCCGCGAGAATACGCAGTATTTT
CASVGGRENTQYF
>.|TRBV6-5|TRBJ2-7|.
TGTGCCAGCAGTAGGACAGTAATGTCCTACGAGCAGTACTTC
CASSRTVMSYEQYF
>TRBD2|TRBV27|TRBJ2-3|.
TGTGCCAGCAGTTCACTAGCGGGGGTCCCCGGTGATACGCAGTATTTT
CASSSLAGVPGDTQYF
>.|TRBV30|TRBJ1-1|.
TGTGCCTGGAGGATGGGAGCCCGCTTAAAAGAAGCTTTCTTT
CAWRMGARLKEAFF
>.|TRBV5-1|TRBJ2-1|.
TGCGCCAGCAGCTTGGCTCGGACAGACTTTTCGTGGGATCCATACAATGAGCAGTTCTTC
CASSLARTDFSWDPYNEQFF
>TRBD1|TRBV5-1|TRBJ1-4|.
TGCGCCAGCAGTTCAGGGGGCTGGAATGAAAAACTGTTTTTT
CASSSGGWNEKLFF
>.|TRBV7-2|TRBJ2-3|.
TGTGCCAGCAGCTTAGGGGGGGGCGGGGCAGATACGCAGTATTTT
CASSLGGGGADTQYF
>.|TRBV14|TRBJ2-7|.
TGTGCCAGCAGCCCGGGGCAGACGTCGAACGAGCAGTACTTC
CASSPGQTSNEQYF
>.|TRBV9|TRBJ1-1|once
TGTGCCAGCAGCGTAGGAGTCATGGGCACTGAAGCTTTCTTT
CASSVGVMGTEAFF
>.|TRBV28|TRBJ1-2|.
TGTGCCACCGTCAGGGTTAACTATGGCTACACCTTC
CATVRVNYGYTF